A single sample is the source of the 30 T cell receptor beta chains below, sequenced in a study of CD4 T cells in relation to SARS-CoV-2 and coronaviruses. No antigens are known for them. The table came from immunoSEQ multiplex PCR; TCRdb's copy has only in-frame clones and leaves some out. The sample records approximately 18,000 clones, more than 75% being singletons. The unexposed donors gave CD4+ T cells in 2011-2018, prior to COVID-19. CD4+ T cells were isolated from the cells after 10 days of culture. What was sequenced was CD4+ T cells from PBMCs, cultured in vitro. These receptors were collected from a human donor in good health.

Notes on this clone: The junction departs from germline at one end; a sequencing error may be responsible. The chain is built from TRBV29-1 and TRBJ2-5; D is unresolved. This CDR3 contains 12 residues. The germline gives CDR1 SQVTM, CDR2 ANQGSEA. CDR3 nucleotides: TGCAGCGCCGGAGCCGCCCAAGGGACCCAGTACTTC. As protein: CSAGAAQGTQYF.

The chain recombines TRBV5-1 with TRBJ2-5; 7 bases fit TRBD2. CDR1 is SGHRS and CDR2 is YFSETQ in the germline V gene. The CDR3 extends over 18 amino acids. V shed 0 bases and J 0 bases; nucleotides not matched to a gene: 11. The CDR3 spells CASSLGLGRGSYQETQYF. The CDR3, as DNA: TGCGCCAGCAGCTTGGGCCTAGGGCGGGGGTCATACCAAGAGACCCAGTACTTC.

This clone was observed a single time. The rearrangement uses TRBV5-1 and TRBJ1-3, with D uncertain. This CDR3 spans 16 amino acids. Germline V gene lookup returns CDR1 SGHRS and CDR2 YFSETQ. V was clipped by 4 bases and J by 2 bases, with 16 bases between them. This chain's CDR3 is CASSPSTTKTGNTIYF. The CDR3 region has the DNA TGCGCCAGCAGCCCAAGCACGACAAAGACTGGAAACACCATATATTTT.

The chain links TRBV5-4 to TRBJ1-2; weak D call: TRBD1 (5 bases). Germline values: CDR1 SGHNT, CDR2 YYREEE (reference sequence). V lost 0 bases to trimming and J lost 4 bases, with 10 bases between them. The CDR3 totals 14 residues. Here the CDR3 reads CASSLAGSPYGYTF. CDR3 nucleotide sequence: TGTGCCAGCAGCTTGGCAGGGAGCCCCTATGGCTACACCTTC.

The chain employs TRBV24-1 and TRBJ2-3, with a tentative D call TRBD2 (7 bases). There are 15 residues in the CDR3. Germline CDR1 is KGHDR and CDR2 is SFDVKD. Trimming pared 6 bases from V and 3 bases from J, leaving 15 bases between. The CDR3 protein is CATSTSGEGTDTQYF. CDR3 DNA: TGTGCCACCAGTACGTCAGGGGAGGGAACAGATACGCAGTATTTT.

The chain joins TRBV2 to TRBJ2-5; TRBD2 matches at 9 bases. V was clipped by 7 bases and J by 2 bases; unmatched bases: 8. Germline lookup yields CDR1 SNHLY and CDR2 FYNNEI. There are 15 residues in the CDR3. The CDR3 loop reads CASKIIAGAQETQYF. DNA of the CDR3: TGTGCCAGCAAAATCATAGCGGGGGCACAAGAGACCCAGTACTTC.

This clone was seen only a few times. CDR3 residues: CASSAQSSYNSPLHF. DNA of the CDR3: TGTGCCAGCAGTGCACAGAGCTCCTATAATTCACCCCTCCACTTT. The chain recombines TRBV2 with TRBJ1-6; D remains ambiguous. This CDR3 has 15 residues. Trimming shortened V by 4 bases and J by 0 bases, and 7 bases separated the two germline ends. The V gene's germline CDR1 is SNHLY and CDR2 FYNNEI. Complete variable domain (other parts from reference TRBV2 and TRBJ1-6): EPEVTQTPSHQVTQMGQEVILRCVPISNHLYFYWYRQILGQKVEFLVSFYNNEISEKSEIFDDQFSVERPDGSNFTLKIRSTKLEDSAMYFCASSAQSSYNSPLHFGNGTRLTVT.

The rearrangement links TRBV7-2 to TRBJ1-3; D possibly corresponds to TRBD1 (6 bases). Germline lookup yields CDR1 SGHTA and CDR2 FQGNSA. The V and J ends lost 5 bases and 7 bases respectively, with 15 bases between them. The CDR3 spans 14 residues. The CDR3 region has the DNA TGTGCCAGCAGCCGGGGGCTAGGGGGGAACACCATATATTTT. This translates into CASSRGLGGNTIYF.

The rearrangement links TRBV29-1 to TRBJ2-5; a weak D match, TRBD2 (5 bases). This CDR3 region has 12 residues. Germline CDR1 and CDR2: SQVTM and ANQGSEA. V was shortened by 6 bases and J by 0 bases, with 8 bases between the two germline ends. CDR3 amino acids: CSVGLNQETQYF. CDR3 sequence (DNA): TGCAGCGTAGGACTGAACCAAGAGACCCAGTACTTC.

The chain carries TRBV2 and TRBJ2-1; D is ambiguous. Germline CDR1 is SNHLY and CDR2 is FYNNEI. This CDR3 spans 12 amino acids. The V end was cut by 4 bases, the J end by 8 bases, with 9 bases between. CDR3 DNA: TGTGCCAGCAGTGTTTTTCTCGATGAGCAGTTCTTC. It codes for CASSVFLDEQFF. Full variable domain (rest looked up from reference TRBV2 and TRBJ2-1): EPEVTQTPSHQVTQMGQEVILRCVPISNHLYFYWYRQILGQKVEFLVSFYNNEISEKSEIFDDQFSVERPDGSNFTLKIRSTKLEDSAMYFCASSVFLDEQFFGPGTRLTVL.

This rearrangement joins TRBV19 to TRBJ1-1, with D possibly matching TRBD1 (5 bases). This CDR3 has 15 amino acids. Germline assignment: CDR1 LNHDA and CDR2 SQIVND (reference sequence). The V end was cut by 2 bases, the J end by 1 base, with 11 bases between. CDR3 in amino acids: CASSIFGGANTEAFF. CDR3 sequence (DNA): TGTGCCAGTAGTATATTCGGGGGAGCGAACACTGAAGCTTTCTTT.

V usage is TRBV4-3 and J usage is TRBJ2-1; D might be TRBD1 (6 bases). Trimming shortened V by 4 bases and J by 4 bases, and 17 bases separated the two germline ends. Germline CDR1 reads LGHNA; CDR2 reads YSLEER. The length of the CDR3 is 16 residues. The CDR3 protein is CASSPTGTTNYNEQFF. The CDR3 DNA sequence: TGCGCCAGCAGCCCCACCGGGACAACAAATTACAATGAGCAGTTCTTC.

In its sample, this clone was seen once. The chain carries TRBV24-1 and TRBJ2-2; D unresolved. Deletions cut 4 bases from V and 7 bases from J, with 6 bases between. This CDR3 spans 12 amino acids. Per germline, CDR1 KGHDR and CDR2 SFDVKD. The CDR3 coding sequence is TGTGCCACCAGTGACGGATTCGGGGAGCTGTTTTTT. It is translated as CATSDGFGELFF.

The chain has TRBV9 and TRBJ1-2, with D tentatively TRBD1 (6 bases). The length of the CDR3 is 15 residues. The V end was cut by 0 bases, the J end by 3 bases, with 12 bases between. Germline-derived CDR1 and CDR2 are SGDLS and YYNGEE. The CDR3 region is CASSVEPGGHYGYTF. The CDR3 nucleotides read TGTGCCAGCAGCGTAGAGCCCGGGGGGCACTATGGCTACACCTTC.

V and J are TRBV5-1 and TRBJ1-2; TRBD1 matches 7 bases. Germline CDR1 and CDR2: SGHRS and YFSETQ. The CDR3 loop spans 14 amino acids. The V gene end was trimmed by 4 bases and the J gene end by 3 bases; junction bases not matched to a gene: 6. In DNA form, the CDR3 reads TGCGCCAGCAGCCGGGACAGAATCGACTATGGCTACACCTTC. Protein: CASSRDRIDYGYTF. Full variable domain (missing parts from reference TRBV5-1 and TRBJ1-2): KAGVTQTPRYLIKTRGQQVTLSCSPISGHRSVSWYQQTPGQGLQFLFEYFSETQRNKGNFPGRFSGRQFSNSRSEMNVSTLELGDSALYLCASSRDRIDYGYTFGSGTRLTVV.

The chain joins TRBV18 to TRBJ1-4, with 7 bases lining up with TRBD1. Losses at the gene ends were 5 bases for V and 2 bases for J; bases not matched to a gene: 5. The CDR3 covers 15 residues. The germline V gene has CDR1 KGHSH and CDR2 LQKENI. The CDR3 nucleotides read TGTGCCAGCTCATCGGACAGGACCACTAATGAAAAACTGTTTTTT. Its translation is CASSSDRTTNEKLFF.

V usage is TRBV4-1 and J usage is TRBJ1-5, with TRBD1 matching over 7 bases. The CDR3 is 13 amino acids. Germline V gives CDR1 MGHRA, CDR2 YSYEKL. Losses at the gene ends were 5 bases for V and 11 bases for J; bases not matched to a gene: 9. CDR3 sequence: CASSWRDSDAQHF. The CDR3 DNA reads as TGCGCCAGCAGCTGGAGGGACAGCGATGCCCAGCATTTT.

The V and J genes are TRBV5-1 and TRBJ2-3; a possible D gene is TRBD2 (5 bases). Per the germline V gene, CDR1 is SGHRS and CDR2 is YFSETQ. V was shortened by 0 bases and J by 2 bases, with 7 bases between the two germline ends. CDR3 size: 14 residues. This CDR3 reads CASSLAGVTDTQYF. The DNA of the CDR3 is TGCGCCAGCAGCTTGGCCGGGGTCACAGATACGCAGTATTTT.

The chain employs TRBV19 and TRBJ1-2; D is unclear. The CDR3 contains 19 residues. The germline CDR1 and CDR2 sequences are LNHDA and SQIVND (reference sequence). V lost 4 bases to trimming and J lost 2 bases, with 26 bases between them. CDR3 loop: CASSTFLFGRSSLNYGYTF. The CDR3 nucleotides read TGTGCCAGTAGTACCTTTCTTTTCGGACGATCCTCCCTCAACTATGGCTACACCTTC.

This sequence joins TRBV4-3 and TRBJ2-3, with 13 bases lining up with TRBD2. The CDR3 covers 18 residues. V lost 4 bases and J lost 3; bases outside the gene matches: 10. CDR1 and CDR2 from the germline V gene are LGHNA and YSLEER. CDR3 loop: CASSPDTSGRAGTDTQYF. The CDR3 region has the DNA TGCGCCAGCAGCCCGGACACTAGCGGGAGGGCCGGAACAGATACGCAGTATTTT.

This chain uses TRBV28 with TRBJ2-1; TRBD1 aligns across 8 bases. CDR3 length: 16 residues. Germline values: CDR1 MDHEN, CDR2 SYDVKM. The V gene end was trimmed by 5 bases and the J gene end by 5 bases; junction bases not matched to a gene: 11. The CDR3 sequence: CASSPPDRGLHNEQFF. In DNA, the CDR3 is TGTGCCAGCAGTCCCCCAGACAGGGGCCTTCACAATGAGCAGTTCTTC.

This clone was counted once. V usage is TRBV5-1 and J usage is TRBJ2-6; 12 bases fit TRBD1. V was clipped by 1 base and J by 12 bases; unmatched bases: 11. The CDR3 runs to 17 residues. Germline V lookup: CDR1 SGHRS, CDR2 YFSETQ. CDR3 sequence: CASSLSPGQGAQGVLTF. CDR3 sequence (DNA): TGCGCCAGCAGCTTGAGCCCGGGACAGGGGGCTCAGGGCGTCCTGACTTTC.

The chain links TRBV4-3 to TRBJ2-2, with D possibly being TRBD1 (6 bases). The CDR3 runs 18 residues. The V end lost 0 bases, the J end lost 0 bases, and 14 bases lay between the germline ends. CDR1 and CDR2 from the germline V gene are LGHNA and YSLEER. In nucleotides, the CDR3 is TGCGCCAGCAGCCAAGATCATAGGGGGTGGACGAACACCGGGGAGCTGTTTTTT. It is translated as CASSQDHRGWTNTGELFF.

The rearrangement links TRBV12-3 or TRBV12-4 to TRBJ1-1; D gene uncertain. With 1 base removed from V and 7 bases from J, the gap between germline ends came to 7 bases. CDR3 size: 12 residues. CDR3 sequence reads: CASSLEFGEAFF. CDR3 sequence (DNA): TGTGCCAGCAGTTTAGAATTCGGTGAAGCTTTCTTT.

V is TRBV5-1 and J is TRBJ2-7, with D possibly being TRBD2 (6 bases). The V end was cut by 2 bases, the J end by 2 bases, with 8 bases between. Germline assignment: CDR1 SGHRS and CDR2 YFSETQ. The CDR3 spans 13 residues. The CDR3 spells CASSFGGTYEQYF. DNA for the CDR3: TGCGCCAGCAGCTTTGGGGGGACCTACGAGCAGTACTTC. The variable domain in full, with the rest retrieved from reference TRBV5-1 and TRBJ2-7, is KAGVTQTPRYLIKTRGQQVTLSCSPISGHRSVSWYQQTPGQGLQFLFEYFSETQRNKGNFPGRFSGRQFSNSRSEMNVSTLELGDSALYLCASSFGGTYEQYFGPGTRLTVT.

The chain uses TRBV23-1 and TRBJ1-5; unclear D gene. TRBV23-1 is annotated as an ORF whose role is uncertain. Trimming left V 2 bases short and J 3 bases short, with 11 bases between. CDR3 length equals 15 residues. The CDR3: CASSQDSQDNQPQHF. In DNA form, the CDR3 reads TGCGCCAGCAGTCAAGATTCGCAGGACAATCAGCCCCAGCATTTT.

This chain joins TRBV25-1 and TRBJ2-2; D possibly corresponds to TRBD1 (5 bases). V lost 2 bases to trimming and J lost 4 bases, with 8 bases between them. The CDR3 runs 14 residues. Germline V lookup: CDR1 MGHDK, CDR2 SYGVNS. CDR3 in amino acids: CASSEQGGTGELFF. CDR3 sequence (DNA): TGTGCCAGCAGTGAACAGGGTGGCACCGGGGAGCTGTTTTTT.

The V gene is TRBV29-1, the J gene TRBJ1-1; 7 bases align to TRBD1. Per the germline V gene, CDR1 is SQVTM and CDR2 is ANQGSEA. V lost 6 bases and J lost 6; bases outside the gene matches: 10. The CDR3 sequence is 13 residues long. CDR3 nucleotide sequence: TGCAGCGTCGCTGGACAGGTTGGAGCTGAAGCTTTCTTT. This gives the protein CSVAGQVGAEAFF.

This sequence joins TRBV7-2 and TRBJ1-3; D may be TRBD1 (6 bases). V gave up 4 bases and J gave up 1 base, with 14 bases separating them. The germline V gene has CDR1 SGHTA and CDR2 FQGNSA. The CDR3 has 16 amino acids. The CDR3 DNA sequence: TGTGCCAGCAGCTCCGGACAGTCAGGTTCTGGAAACACCATATATTTT. It specifies CASSSGQSGSGNTIYF.

The chain links TRBV27 to TRBJ2-7; 12 bases agree with TRBD1. This CDR3 contains 19 residues. V dropped 0 bases and J dropped 1; count of bases not matched to a gene: 10. The germline CDR1 and CDR2 sequences are MNHEY and SMNVEV (reference sequence). The CDR3 sequence: CASSLSGTGGKRQSYEQYF. The CDR3 DNA reads as TGTGCCAGCAGTTTATCGGGGACAGGGGGCAAAAGGCAATCCTACGAGCAGTACTTC.